These 10 T cell receptor beta chains originate from one sample sequenced in a study of regulatory T cells in long-lasting Graves disease. Specified time point: newly diagnosed GD, antithyroid drugs for less than 3 months. PBMCs were the source of the RNA used for TCR sequencing. Building of the TCR beta libraries involved iRepertoire HTBI primers and Arm-PCR of CDR3 regions. TCRdb reprocessed the multiplex PCR reads via MiXCR and lists one record per CDR3 protein. The data show roughly 320,000 distinct CDR3 sequences, around 15% seen once. These data were likewise used in another study, on T cells in Graves' hyperthyroidism and ophthalmopathy.

The material was peripheral blood mononuclear cells (PBMCs), obtained at new diagnosis, from a patient treated with antithyroid drugs. These receptors were obtained from a middle-aged man with Graves disease.

The V gene is TRBV28, the J gene TRBJ2-3; the match to TRBD2 covers 9 bases. V shed 4 bases, J shed 2 bases, and the junction held 10 bases outside the gene matches. The CDR3 length is 17 residues. The germline V gene encodes CDR1 MDHEN and CDR2 SYDVKM. The CDR3 DNA sequence: TGTGCCAGCAGTTACCCTTGGCTAGCGGGGAACACAGATACGCAGTATTTT. Protein product: CASSYPWLAGNTDTQYF.

This clonotype has ten or more counts. The rearrangement links TRBV28 to TRBJ1-1; 11 positions agree with TRBD1. Germline V gene data show CDR1 as MDHEN and CDR2 as SYDVKM. CDR3 length: 15 amino acids. The V and J ends lost 3 bases and 5 bases, in that order; junction bases with no gene match: 5. The CDR3 spells CASSLDRGLDTEAFF. Here the CDR3 DNA reads TGTGCCAGCAGTTTGGACAGGGGGCTGGATACTGAAGCTTTCTTT.

The table lists this clonotype with a few counts. CDR3 amino acids: CASSPRQGLNSPLHF. The CDR3 DNA reads as TGCGCCAGCAGCCCGAGACAGGGGCTTAATTCACCCCTCCACTTT. The rearrangement links TRBV5-1 to TRBJ1-6; 8 bases are shared with TRBD1. Germline V gene data show CDR1 as SGHRS and CDR2 as YFSETQ. This CDR3 comprises 15 residues. The junction had 6 bases not matched to a gene; V was cut back by 4 bases and J by 6 bases.

This clonotype has at least ten counts. The gene calls are TRBV10-3 and TRBJ2-7; 9 nucleotides match TRBD1. The CDR3 covers 15 residues. V shed 6 bases, J shed 4 bases, and the junction held 10 bases outside the gene matches. The germline CDR1 and CDR2 sequences are ENHRY and SYGVKD. The DNA of the CDR3 is TGTGCCATCAGCCCCCCAGGGACAGGGTCGTACGAGCAGTACTTC. Encoded protein: CAISPPGTGSYEQYF.

V usage is TRBV20-1 and J usage is TRBJ2-5; TRBD2 matches at 7 bases. This CDR3 is built from 13 residues. Germline V lookup: CDR1 DFQATT, CDR2 SNEGSKA (reference sequence). The J segment lost 7 bases and the V segment lost 0 bases, leaving 5 bases of the junction unmatched. CDR3 region: CSARDGGEGTQYF. CDR3 DNA sequence: TGCAGTGCTAGAGATGGGGGGGAAGGGACCCAGTACTTC.

The table lists this clonotype with many counts. This chain links TRBV7-3 with TRBJ2-5; D may be TRBD1 or TRBD2 (7 bases each). The V gene's germline CDR1 is SGHTA and CDR2 FQGTGA. The CDR3 has 14 residues. V lost 5 bases to trimming and J lost 3 bases, with 13 bases between them. CDR3 DNA: TGTGCCAGCAGCCTCCCAGGGGGGGAAGAGACCCAGTACTTC. Translating gives CASSLPGGEETQYF.

V and J are TRBV12-3 or TRBV12-4 and TRBJ1-1; TRBD1 is a possible D gene (6 bases). V was cut by 7 bases and J by 1 base, with 19 bases left in between. The CDR3 loop spans 16 amino acids. CDR3 in DNA: TGTGCCAGCATCTCCCGGGACATTAATAGGAACACTGAAGCTTTCTTT. Protein sequence: CASISRDINRNTEAFF.

The CDR3 coding sequence is TGCGCCAGCAGCCAAGATCTTACCTATGGCTACACCTTC. Translating it yields CASSQDLTYGYTF. J is TRBJ1-2 and V is TRBV4-3; D is uncertain. Germline lookup yields CDR1 LGHNA and CDR2 YSLEER. Trimming removed 0 bases from V and 4 bases from J, with 6 bases in between. The CDR3 runs to 13 residues.

This clonotype occurred a few times. This chain uses TRBV9 with TRBJ1-1, with 7 bases aligning to TRBD1. The J segment lost 4 bases and the V segment lost 3 bases, leaving 3 bases of the junction unmatched. Per germline, CDR1 SGDLS and CDR2 YYNGEE. This CDR3 is built from 13 residues. The CDR3 sequence: CASSEGQSTEAFF. In DNA, the CDR3 is TGTGCCAGCAGCGAGGGACAGTCCACTGAAGCTTTCTTT.

This rearrangement joins TRBV30 to TRBJ2-7; 12 bases are shared with TRBD2. With V trimmed by 0 bases and J by 3 bases, 6 bases remained unmatched. This CDR3 is 16 amino acids long. Germline V lookup: CDR1 GTSNPN, CDR2 SVGIG (reference sequence). The CDR3 DNA reads TGTGCCTGGAGTGTGGCTAGCGGGGGGGCTTACTACGAGCAGTACTTC. Translated: CAWSVASGGAYYEQYF.